A selection of T cell receptor beta chains follows, all from one sample in a study of blood T cell repertoires in COVID-19. This table comes from immunoSEQ multiplex PCR, and its TCRdb copy is limited to in-frame clones, with some not included. The sample records around 100,000 clones, approximately 90% being singletons. Material for sequencing was peripheral blood. The receptors were gathered from a man in his fifties with active COVID-19. CDR3s include the opening cysteine and the closing phenylalanine or tryptophan. A D gene is named only where the DNA matches it firmly. Size values are once, few and many counts, or a class for expanded clones, and some rows have none.

V gene	D gene	J gene	clone size	CDR3 DNA	CDR3 protein
TRBV19	TRBD2	TRBJ2-1	.	TGTGCCAGTAGTGGACTAGCGGGTAGCTCCTACAATGAGCAGTTCTTC	CASSGLAGSSYNEQFF
TRBV11-2	TRBD1	TRBJ1-1	.	TGTGCCAGCAGGGTCGGACAGGACCGTGGCACTGAAGCTTTCTTT	CASRVGQDRGTEAFF
TRBV11-2	.	TRBJ1-3	.	TGTGCCAGCAGCCCTACACGGGGTGCTGGAAACACCATATATTTT	CASSPTRGAGNTIYF
TRBV5-5	.	TRBJ1-3	.	TGTGCCAGCCTTCAGGGGATTAGCTCTGGAAACACCATATATTTT	CASLQGISSGNTIYF
TRBV2	.	TRBJ1-1	.	TGTGCCAGCAGTGAAGGGGGACACCTCCCGCCTCCTTTCTTT	CASSEGGHLPPPFF
TRBV10-3	TRBD2	TRBJ2-1	.	TGTGCCATCAGACGGACTAGCGGGGGGGTGGATGAGCAGTTCTTC	CAIRRTSGGVDEQFF
TRBV3-1/TRBV3-2	TRBD1	TRBJ1-1	.	TGTGCCAGCAGGCTAACCGGGACAGGGGGCACTGAAGCTTTCTTT	CASRLTGTGGTEAFF
TRBV5-4	TRBD1	TRBJ1-2	few	TGTGCCAGCAGTAGGGACAGGTATGGCTACACCTTC	CASSRDRYGYTF
TRBV6-4	TRBD2	TRBJ2-7	.	TGTGCCAGCCCACGAACGGGGGGGCCGAATACAAGCTCCTACGAGCAGTACTTC	CASPRTGGPNTSSYEQYF
TRBV7-8	.	TRBJ1-1	once	TGTGCCAGCAGCCTCACCGCCCCTTGGTGGGGCGGTGACACTGAAGCTTTCTTT	CASSLTAPWWGGDTEAFF
TRBV28	.	TRBJ2-7	.	TGTGCCAGCAGCACCACCGGCCGCCGGAGGGAGCAGTACTTC	CASSTTGRRREQYF
TRBV7-8	.	TRBJ1-1	.	TGTGCCAGCAGCTTAGAGGAGAGGAACACTGAAGCTTTCTTT	CASSLEERNTEAFF
TRBV7-9	TRBD1	TRBJ2-7	.	TGTGCCAGCAGCTACCCGCGAACAGGGGTGGTCTACGAGCAGTACTTC	CASSYPRTGVVYEQYF
TRBV2	TRBD1	TRBJ2-7	many	TGTGCCAGCAGTGAACGACAGGGTCTCTACGAGCAGTACTTC	CASSERQGLYEQYF
TRBV2	.	TRBJ2-3	.	TGTGCCAGCACCAATCCGGGAAACACAGATACGCAGTATTTT	CASTNPGNTDTQYF
TRBV7-9	.	TRBJ1-2	.	TGTGCCAGCAGCTTAGCAGGGGCCAGGACCCCCTATGGCTACACCTTC	CASSLAGARTPYGYTF
TRBV5-5	.	TRBJ2-3	.	TGTGCCAGCAGCCACGACAGGAGCACAGATACGCAGTATTTT	CASSHDRSTDTQYF
TRBV27	TRBD1	TRBJ1-1	.	TGTGCCAGCAGTATCCTAGGGGGCATGAACACTGAAGCTTTCTTT	CASSILGGMNTEAFF
TRBV5-4	TRBD1	TRBJ1-1	.	TGTGCCAGCAGCTTGGTCGGGACAGCGAACACTGAAGCTTTCTTT	CASSLVGTANTEAFF
TRBV7-9	.	TRBJ2-4	medium-sized	TGTGCCAGCAGCCCGGGGACAAGAAAGTACTTC	CASSPGTRKYF
TRBV9	.	TRBJ1-2	.	TGTGCCAGCAGCTTGTCAGGGGTACTTAACTATGGCTACACCTTC	CASSLSGVLNYGYTF
TRBV15	TRBD2	TRBJ2-5	.	TGTGCCACCAGCAGGCCCGGGGGGGCCCAGTACTTC	CATSRPGGAQYF
TRBV7-2	TRBD1	TRBJ2-3	.	TGTGCCAGCGGACAGGACAGGTACACAGATACGCAGTATTTT	CASGQDRYTDTQYF
TRBV5-4	.	TRBJ2-2	.	TGTGCCAGCAGCGAGTCGGGTCGGTACACCGGGGAGCTGTTTTTT	CASSESGRYTGELFF
TRBV5-6	.	TRBJ1-1	once	TGTGCCAGCAGCATGGTGGGAGGGGCTGGGAACACTGAAGCTTTCTTT	CASSMVGGAGNTEAFF
TRBV11-3	TRBD2	TRBJ2-1	.	TGTGCCAGCAGCTTCCGCCAGACTAGCGGGAAGGATGAGCAGTTCTTC	CASSFRQTSGKDEQFF
TRBV5-6	.	TRBJ1-2	.	TGTGCCAGCAGCATAGACGGATTCCCCGCGGGTGGCTACACCTTC	CASSIDGFPAGGYTF
TRBV4-2	.	TRBJ1-2	.	TGTGCCAGCAGCCAAGATGGGGGCGGATCCACCTTC	CASSQDGGGSTF
TRBV16	.	TRBJ2-2	.	TGTGCCAGCAGCCCCCCAGGGCTGAACACCGGGGAGCTGTTTTTT	CASSPPGLNTGELFF
TRBV7-9	TRBD2	TRBJ2-1	once	TGTGCCAGCAGAAAAGCCGGGACTAGCGCTCACAATGAGCAGTTCTTC	CASRKAGTSAHNEQFF
TRBV9	TRBD1	TRBJ1-6	once	TGTGCCAGCAGCGACGAGGGACAGATAAATTCACCCCTCCACTTT	CASSDEGQINSPLHF